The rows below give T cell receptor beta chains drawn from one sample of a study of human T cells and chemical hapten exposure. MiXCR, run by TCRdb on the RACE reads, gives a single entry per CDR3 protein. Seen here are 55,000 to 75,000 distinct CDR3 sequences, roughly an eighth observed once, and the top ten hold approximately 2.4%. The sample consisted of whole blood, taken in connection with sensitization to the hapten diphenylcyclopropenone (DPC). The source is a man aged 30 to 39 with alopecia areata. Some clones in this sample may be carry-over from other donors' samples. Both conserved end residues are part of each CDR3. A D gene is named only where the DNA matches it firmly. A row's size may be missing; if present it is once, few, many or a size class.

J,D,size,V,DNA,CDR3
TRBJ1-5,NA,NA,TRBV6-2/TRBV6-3,TGTGCCAGCACCCCGGGGCGGACTGGGGCGCGTCGGCCCCAGCATTTT,CASTPGRTGARRPQHF
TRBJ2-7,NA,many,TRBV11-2,TGTGCCAGCAGCACTGGGGGGGCTGGGGAGCAGTACTTC,CASSTGGAGEQYF
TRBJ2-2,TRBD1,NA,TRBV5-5,TGTGCCAGCAGCTTGGTCCGGGACAGCAACACCGGGGAGCTGTTTTTT,CASSLVRDSNTGELFF
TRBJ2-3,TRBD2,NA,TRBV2,TGTGCCAGCATCGGACTAGGAACAGATACGCAGTATTTT,CASIGLGTDTQYF
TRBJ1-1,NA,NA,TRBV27,TGTGCCAGCAGGCGGGGGAACATGAACACTGAAGCTTTCTTT,CASRRGNMNTEAFF
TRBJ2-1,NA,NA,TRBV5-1,TGCGCCAGCAGCTTGTCAACAGGGGAGGATGAGCAGTTCTTC,CASSLSTGEDEQFF
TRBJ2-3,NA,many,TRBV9,TGTGCCAGCAGTCTCCCCACAGATACGCAGTATTTT,CASSLPTDTQYF
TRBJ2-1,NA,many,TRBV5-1,TGCGCCAGCAGCTTGGGGTGGAATGAGCAGTTCTTC,CASSLGWNEQFF
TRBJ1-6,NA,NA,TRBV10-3,TGTGCCATCAGCCACATCAATTCACCCCTCCACTTT,CAISHINSPLHF
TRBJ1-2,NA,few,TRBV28,TGTGCCAGCACCTACAACCAGGTCTCTGGCTACACCTTC,CASTYNQVSGYTF
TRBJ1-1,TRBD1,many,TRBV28,TGTGCCAGCAGGTCCGGGACAGGGAACACTGAAGCTTTCTTT,CASRSGTGNTEAFF
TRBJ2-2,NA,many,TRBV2,TGTGCCAGCAGTGATCAGAGGACCGGGGAGCTGTTTTTT,CASSDQRTGELFF
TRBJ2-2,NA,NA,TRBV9,TGTGCCAGCAGCGTAGGAGTGGGCTCGAACACCGGGGAGCTGTTTTTT,CASSVGVGSNTGELFF
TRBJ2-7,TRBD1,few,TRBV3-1,TGTGCCAGCAGCCAAGATTACCCCCGGACAGGGGGCATTAGGTCCTACGAGCAGTACTTC,CASSQDYPRTGGIRSYEQYF
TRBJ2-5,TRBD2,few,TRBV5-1,TGCGCCAGCAGCTTGGTTCCCCAGGCGGGGGGAGAGACCCAGTACTTC,CASSLVPQAGGETQYF
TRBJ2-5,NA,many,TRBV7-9,TGTGCCAGCAGCTTAGTCCGCGGAGGGGAGACCCAGTACTTC,CASSLVRGGETQYF
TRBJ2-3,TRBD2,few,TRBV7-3,TGTGCCAGCAGCCCGGGGGGGGGCACAGATACGCAGTATTTT,CASSPGGGTDTQYF
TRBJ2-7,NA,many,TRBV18,TGTGCCAGCTCACCAGGGTCGGGACTGATATACGAGCAGTACTTC,CASSPGSGLIYEQYF
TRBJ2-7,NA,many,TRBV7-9,TGTGCCAGCAGCCTCCCTCGGGGAACCTACAACGAGCAGTACTTC,CASSLPRGTYNEQYF
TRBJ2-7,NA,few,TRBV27,TGTGCCAGCAGTTTTGAGAGTAGAGACGAGCAGTACTTC,CASSFESRDEQYF
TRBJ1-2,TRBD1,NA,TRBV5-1,TGCGCCAGCAGCCCGACAGGGACCTATGGCTACACCTTC,CASSPTGTYGYTF
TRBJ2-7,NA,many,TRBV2,TGTGCCAGCAGCCAGGACACCTACGAGCAGTACTTC,CASSQDTYEQYF
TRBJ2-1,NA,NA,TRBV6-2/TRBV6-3,TGTGCCAGCAGCCCATGGGGCAGTTACAATGAGCAGTTCTTC,CASSPWGSYNEQFF
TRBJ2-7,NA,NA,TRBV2,TGTGCCAGCAGCCGGGACACCATACCCTACGAGCAGTACTTC,CASSRDTIPYEQYF
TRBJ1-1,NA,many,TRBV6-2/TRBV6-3,TGTGCCAGCACCCACACGAACAGGGAGACGAAAGCTTTCTTT,CASTHTNRETKAFF
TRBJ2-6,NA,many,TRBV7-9,TGTGCCAGCAGCTTCTTCGAGGCAGGGGCCAACGTCCTGACTTTC,CASSFFEAGANVLTF
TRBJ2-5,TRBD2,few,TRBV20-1,TGCAGTGCTAGAGTCGGAGCGGGGGAAGAGACCCAGTACTTC,CSARVGAGEETQYF